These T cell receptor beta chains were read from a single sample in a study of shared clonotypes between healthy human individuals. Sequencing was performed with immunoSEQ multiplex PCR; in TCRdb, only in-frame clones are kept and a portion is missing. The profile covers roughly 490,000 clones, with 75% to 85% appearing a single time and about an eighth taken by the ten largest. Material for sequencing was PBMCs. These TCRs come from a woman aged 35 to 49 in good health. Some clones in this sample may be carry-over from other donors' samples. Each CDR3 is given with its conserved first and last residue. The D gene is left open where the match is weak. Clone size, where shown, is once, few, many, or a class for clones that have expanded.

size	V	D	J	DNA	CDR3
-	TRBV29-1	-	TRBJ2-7	TGCAGCGTTGTCCCTAGCGAGGGGTACGAGCAGTACTTC	CSVVPSEGYEQYF
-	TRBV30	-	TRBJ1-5	TGTGCCTGGACCCCTGGACAGATCAATCAGCCCCAGCATTTT	CAWTPGQINQPQHF
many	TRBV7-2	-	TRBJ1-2	TGTGCCAGCAGCTTAGCTGCTATCGGCTATGGCTACACCTTC	CASSLAAIGYGYTF
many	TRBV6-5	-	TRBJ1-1	TGTGCCAGCAGCTCTACAGTTCCCCGGGGTGAAGCTTTCTTT	CASSSTVPRGEAFF
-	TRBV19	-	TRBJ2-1	TGTGCCAGTAGTATTCCGGGACTTAACAATGAGCAGTTCTTC	CASSIPGLNNEQFF
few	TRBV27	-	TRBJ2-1	TGTGCCAGCAGTTTATCGGGACTCTGGAAGGACAATGAGCAGTTCTTC	CASSLSGLWKDNEQFF
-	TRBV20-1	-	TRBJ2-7	TGCAGTGCTAGAGGGTTGGCGGCGCAGTACTTC	CSARGLAAQYF
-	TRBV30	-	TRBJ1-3	TGTGCCTGGAGTGTGAGACAGCGATACTCTGGAAACACCATATATTTT	CAWSVRQRYSGNTIYF
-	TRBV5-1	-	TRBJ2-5	TGCGCCAGCAGCTTGAATAGCGTATCGTTCCAAGAGACCCAGTACTTC	CASSLNSVSFQETQYF
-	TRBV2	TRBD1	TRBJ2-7	TGTGCCAGCAGTGGACAGGGGGGTGGCTACGAGCAGTACTTC	CASSGQGGGYEQYF
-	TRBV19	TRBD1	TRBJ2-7	TGTGCCAGTAGTCCCGGGACAGGGACCTTTTACGAGCAGTACTTC	CASSPGTGTFYEQYF
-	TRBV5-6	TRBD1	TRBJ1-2	TGTGCCAGCAGTCCGAAGCCGGGACAGATAAACTATGGCTACACCTTC	CASSPKPGQINYGYTF
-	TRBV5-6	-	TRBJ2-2	TGTGCCAGCAGCTTGTATGGGGGAACCGGGGAGCTGTTTTTT	CASSLYGGTGELFF
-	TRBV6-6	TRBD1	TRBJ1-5	TGTGCCAGCAGTTCACAGGGGCAGAATCAGCCCCAGCATTTT	CASSSQGQNQPQHF
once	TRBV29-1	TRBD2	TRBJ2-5	TGCAGCGTGGGACTAGCGGGAGGCGAAGAGACCCAGTACTTC	CSVGLAGGEETQYF
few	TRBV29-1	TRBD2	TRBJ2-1	TGCAGCGTTGAAGGGCTAGCGGGAGAGGACAATGAGCAGTTCTTC	CSVEGLAGEDNEQFF
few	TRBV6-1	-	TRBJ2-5	TGTGCCAGCAGTGAAATAAGAGAGACCCAGTACTTC	CASSEIRETQYF
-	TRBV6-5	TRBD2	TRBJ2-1	TGTGCCAGCAGTACTAGCGGGAATACCTACAATGAGCAGTTCTTC	CASSTSGNTYNEQFF
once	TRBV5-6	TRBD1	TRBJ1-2	TGTGCCAGCAGCCCGGGACAGAGCTATGGCTACACCTTC	CASSPGQSYGYTF
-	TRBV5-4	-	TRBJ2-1	TGTGCCAGCAGCTTGCGGCGGGAATATGCTGAGCAGTTCTTC	CASSLRREYAEQFF
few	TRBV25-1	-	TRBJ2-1	TGTGCCAGCAGTGAATGGGCTTACAATGAGCAGTTCTTC	CASSEWAYNEQFF
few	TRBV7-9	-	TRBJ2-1	TGTGCCAGCAGCTTAGTGGGCGGAAACAATGAGCAGTTCTTC	CASSLVGGNNEQFF
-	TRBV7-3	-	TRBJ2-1	TGTGCCAGCAGCCCCGATCGGTCCGGACTGTACAATGAGCAGTTCTTC	CASSPDRSGLYNEQFF
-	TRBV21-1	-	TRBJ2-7	TGTGCCAGCAGCAAAGCAAGGTGCTACGAGCAGTACTTC	CASSKARCYEQYF
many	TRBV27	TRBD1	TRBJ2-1	TGTGCCAGCAGTTTACCGGGACAGAGGAATGAGCAGTTCTTC	CASSLPGQRNEQFF
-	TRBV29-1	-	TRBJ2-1	TGCAGCGTTGGGAGAGGAGGGGACAATGAGCAGTTCTTC	CSVGRGGDNEQFF
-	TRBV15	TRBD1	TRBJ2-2	TGTGCCACCAGCAGGGAAACAGGGGGCTGGCACGGGGAGCTGTTTTTT	CATSRETGGWHGELFF
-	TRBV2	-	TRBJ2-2	TGTGCCAGCAGTGACGTTGGCGGGGAGCTGTTTTTT	CASSDVGGELFF
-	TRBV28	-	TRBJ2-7	TGTGCCAGCAGTTTGGGTCTCGAGCAGTACTTC	CASSLGLEQYF
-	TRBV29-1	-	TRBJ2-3	TGCAGCGTTGGGAGGGAGGGCACAGATACGCAGTATTTT	CSVGREGTDTQYF
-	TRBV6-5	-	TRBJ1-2	TGTGCCAGCAGTTCCATTTACAGGGCTAACTATGGCTACACCTTC	CASSSIYRANYGYTF
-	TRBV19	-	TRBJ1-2	TGTGCCAGTAGTACACTCCTGACCGGCGGGGGCTACACCTTC	CASSTLLTGGGYTF
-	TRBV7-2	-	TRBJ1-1	TGTGCCAGCAGCTTAGCCCCCGGGCACGCCGCCACTGAAGCTTTCTTT	CASSLAPGHAATEAFF
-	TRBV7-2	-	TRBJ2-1	TGTGCCAGCAGCTTCGAGGCGGGGTTAGAGCAGTTCTTC	CASSFEAGLEQFF